Each of the 2 T cell receptor beta chains below was sequenced from the same sample in a study of blood T cell repertoires in COVID-19. The repertoire was sequenced with immunoSEQ multiplex PCR; TCRdb's copy has only in-frame clones and lacks some. The sample records about 160,000 clones, approximately 92% being singletons. Sequenced material: peripheral blood. These receptors were taken from a woman in her 50s with acute or convalescent COVID-19.

The genes are TRBV27 and TRBJ2-3, with D perhaps matching TRBD2 (6 bases). Germline CDR1 and CDR2: MNHEY and SMNVEV (reference sequence). The CDR3 is made up of 15 amino acids. V was clipped by 4 bases and J by 1 base, with 12 bases between them. The CDR3 here is CASSSPGGGTDTQYF. CDR3 nucleotide sequence: TGTGCCAGCAGTTCCCCGGGCGGGGGCACAGATACGCAGTATTTT.

This clone was observed once. The chain uses TRBV15 and TRBJ1-2; 7 bases line up with TRBD1. The CDR3 loop spans 16 amino acids. Germline CDR1 is LNHNV and CDR2 is YYDKDF (reference sequence). V shed 6 bases, J shed 4 bases, and the junction held 14 bases outside the gene matches. The CDR3 nucleotides read TGTGCCACCAGTCTCCTGGAGGGGACAGTTCCCTATGGCTACACCTTC. Translation: CATSLLEGTVPYGYTF. The complete variable domain, with remaining parts taken from reference TRBV15 and TRBJ1-2, reads DAMVIQNPRYQVTQFGKPVTLSCSQTLNHNVMYWYQQKSSQAPKLLFHYYDKDFNNEADTPDNFQSRRPNTSFCFLDIRSPGLGDTAMYLCATSLLEGTVPYGYTFGSGTRLTVV.